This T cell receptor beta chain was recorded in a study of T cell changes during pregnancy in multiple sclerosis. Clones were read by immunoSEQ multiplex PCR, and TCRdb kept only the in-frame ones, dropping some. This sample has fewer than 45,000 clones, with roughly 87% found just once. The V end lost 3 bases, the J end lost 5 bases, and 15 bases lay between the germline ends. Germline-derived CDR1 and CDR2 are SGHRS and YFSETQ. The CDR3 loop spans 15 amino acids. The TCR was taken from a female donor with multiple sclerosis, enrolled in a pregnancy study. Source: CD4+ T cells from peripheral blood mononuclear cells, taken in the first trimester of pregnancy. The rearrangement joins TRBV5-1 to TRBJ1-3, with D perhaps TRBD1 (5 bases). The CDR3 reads CASSSGSGFRNTIYF. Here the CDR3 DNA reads TGCGCCAGCAGCTCCGGATCAGGGTTTAGAAACACCATATATTTT. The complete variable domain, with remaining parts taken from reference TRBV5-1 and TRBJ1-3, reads KAGVTQTPRYLIKTRGQQVTLSCSPISGHRSVSWYQQTPGQGLQFLFEYFSETQRNKGNFPGRFSGRQFSNSRSEMNVSTLELGDSALYLCASSSGSGFRNTIYFGEGSWLTVV.